This T cell receptor (beta chain) comes out of a study of blood T cell repertoires in COVID-19. The overall study: From the United States, Italy and Spain came samples of acute and convalescent COVID-19.

This CDR3 spans 18 amino acids. The V gene's germline CDR1 is SGHRS and CDR2 YFSETQ. The V and J ends lost 4 bases and 2 bases, in that order; junction bases with no gene match: 11. In the study's own analysis: Amplification of reference gene primers was used by the study to estimate nucleated cell counts. Assay: immunoSEQ multiplex PCR; the TCRdb copy retains only in-frame clones and omits some. V and J calls and clone size follow that table, whereas D and trimming were derived from the DNA. The sample holds 140,000 to 150,000 clones, about 90% seen once. The gene calls are TRBV5-1 and TRBJ2-7, with TRBD2 matching 14 bases. The receptor comes from a human donor in a cohort sampled during active COVID-19. The sample taken for sequencing was peripheral blood. The CDR3 protein is CASSQRLAGGPVTYEQYF. Written as DNA, the CDR3 is TGCGCCAGCAGCCAAAGACTAGCGGGAGGGCCGGTAACCTACGAGCAGTACTTC.